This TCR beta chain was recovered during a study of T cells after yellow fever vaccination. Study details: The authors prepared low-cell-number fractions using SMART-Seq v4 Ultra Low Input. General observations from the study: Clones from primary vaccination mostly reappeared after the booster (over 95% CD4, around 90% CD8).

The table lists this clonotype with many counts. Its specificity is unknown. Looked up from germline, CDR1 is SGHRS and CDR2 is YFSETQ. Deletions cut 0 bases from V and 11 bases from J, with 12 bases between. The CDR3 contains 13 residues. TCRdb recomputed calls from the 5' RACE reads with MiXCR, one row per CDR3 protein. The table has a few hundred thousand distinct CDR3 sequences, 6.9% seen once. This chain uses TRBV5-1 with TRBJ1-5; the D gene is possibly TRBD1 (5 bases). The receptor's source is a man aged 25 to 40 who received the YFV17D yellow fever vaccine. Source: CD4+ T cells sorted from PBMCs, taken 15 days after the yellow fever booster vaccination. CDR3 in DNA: TGCGCCAGCAGCTTGGCAGGGATGGGAGCCCAGCATTTT. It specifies CASSLAGMGAQHF.